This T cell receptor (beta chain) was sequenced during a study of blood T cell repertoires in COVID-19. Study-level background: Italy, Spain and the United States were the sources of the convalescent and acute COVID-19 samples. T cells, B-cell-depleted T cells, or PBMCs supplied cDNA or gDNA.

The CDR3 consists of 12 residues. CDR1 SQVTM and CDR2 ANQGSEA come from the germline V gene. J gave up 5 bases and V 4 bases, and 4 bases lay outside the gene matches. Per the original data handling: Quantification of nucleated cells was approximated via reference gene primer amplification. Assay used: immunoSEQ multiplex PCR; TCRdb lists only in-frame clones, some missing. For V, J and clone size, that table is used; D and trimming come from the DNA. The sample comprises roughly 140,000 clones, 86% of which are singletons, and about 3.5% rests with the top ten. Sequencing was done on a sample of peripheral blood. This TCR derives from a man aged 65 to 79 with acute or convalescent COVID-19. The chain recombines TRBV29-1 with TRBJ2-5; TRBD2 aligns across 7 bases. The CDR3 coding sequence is TGCAGCGTTGTCGCGGGAGCGGAGACCCAGTACTTC. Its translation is CSVVAGAETQYF.